Listed below are T cell receptor beta chains from one sample, sequenced in a study of T cells in Graves' hyperthyroidism and ophthalmopathy. TCRdb ran MiXCR on the multiplex PCR reads and lists one entry per CDR3 protein. The table has 500,000 to 650,000 distinct CDR3 sequences, 20% seen once. Sequencing was performed on blood. The source is a man between 35 and 55 years old with Graves' ophthalmopathy. Both conserved end residues are part of each CDR3. A D gene is named only where the DNA matches it firmly. Rows may omit the clone size; those that give it use once, few, many or a size class.

.	few	TRBJ2-4	TRBV28	CASRGSGNLMVAKNIQYF	TGTGCCAGCAGGGGCTCGGGGAATCTCATGGTAGCCAAAAACATTCAGTACTTC
.	few	TRBJ2-5	TRBV11-2	CASSPRGVLADRETQYF	TGTGCCAGCAGCCCCAGGGGCGTTTTGGCAGACAGAGAGACCCAGTACTTC
TRBD1	many	TRBJ2-1	TRBV18	CASSPGTGYSEQFF	TGTGCCAGCTCACCCGGGACAGGGTATAGTGAGCAGTTCTTC
TRBD1	.	TRBJ1-3	TRBV9	CASSATGTSGNTIYF	TGTGCCAGCAGCGCGACAGGGACCTCTGGAAACACCATATATTTT
TRBD2	many	TRBJ2-1	TRBV6-2/TRBV6-3	CASSGWLAGGYNEQFF	TGTGCCAGCAGTGGGTGGCTAGCGGGGGGATACAATGAGCAGTTCTTC
.	many	TRBJ2-5	TRBV6-1	CASSHGWEYQETQYF	TGTGCCAGCAGTCACGGGTGGGAGTACCAAGAGACCCAGTACTTC
TRBD2	many	TRBJ2-1	TRBV3-1	CASSQGGRAGEQFF	TGTGCCAGCAGCCAAGGCGGGAGGGCCGGGGAGCAGTTCTTC
.	.	TRBJ2-7	TRBV7-9	CASSRDTSWEQYF	TGTGCCAGCAGCCGGGACACCTCATGGGAGCAGTACTTC
TRBD2	many	TRBJ2-7	TRBV11-2	CASKLAGGPYEQYF	TGTGCCAGCAAGCTAGCGGGGGGACCCTACGAGCAGTACTTC
.	.	TRBJ1-2	TRBV28	CATSGTNYGYTF	TGTGCCACATCAGGGACTAACTATGGCTACACCTTC
.	many	TRBJ2-2	TRBV7-2	CASSLVSGGTGELFF	TGTGCCAGCAGCTTAGTATCCGGTGGCACCGGGGAGCTGTTTTTT
.	many	TRBJ1-2	TRBV12-3/TRBV12-4	CASSLEGRYGYTF	TGTGCCAGCAGTTTAGAGGGGCGCTATGGCTACACCTTC
.	.	TRBJ2-2	TRBV2	CASSEGGVPTGELFF	TGTGCCAGCAGTGAAGGGGGGGTACCCACCGGGGAGCTGTTTTTT
.	many	TRBJ2-7	TRBV20-1	CSAQKGASSYEQYF	TGCAGTGCGCAAAAGGGCGCGTCGAGCTACGAGCAGTACTTC
.	.	TRBJ1-2	TRBV3-1	CASSQVGVPNYGYTF	TGTGCCAGCAGCCAAGTGGGGGTTCCTAACTATGGCTACACCTTC
TRBD2	.	TRBJ2-7	TRBV4-1	CASSQVLAGINEQYF	TGCGCCAGCAGCCAAGTTCTAGCGGGAATAAACGAGCAGTACTTC
.	few	TRBJ2-2	TRBV6-2/TRBV6-3	CASSYNSNTGELFF	TGTGCCAGCAGTTACAATTCGAACACCGGGGAGCTGTTTTTT
TRBD1	once	TRBJ1-2	TRBV2	CASSESQGVSGYTF	TGTGCCAGCAGCGAGTCCCAGGGGGTGAGCGGCTACACCTTC
TRBD2	many	TRBJ2-7	TRBV5-1	CASSLGPSGSYEQYF	TGTGCCAGCAGCTTGGGTCCTAGCGGGAGTTACGAGCAGTACTTC
.	many	TRBJ1-4	TRBV20-1	CSARDWGSNEKLFF	TGCAGTGCTAGAGATTGGGGTTCTAATGAAAAACTGTTTTTT
.	.	TRBJ2-5	TRBV20-1	CSARADGGSQETQYF	TGCAGTGCTAGGGCGGACGGCGGTTCCCAAGAGACCCAGTACTTC
TRBD1	.	TRBJ2-6	TRBV5-1	CASRDRGRGGANVLTF	TGCGCCAGCAGGGACAGGGGGCGTGGTGGGGCCAACGTCCTGACTTTC
.	.	TRBJ1-1	TRBV19	CASSISGSGTEAFF	TGTGCCAGTAGTATTAGCGGGTCGGGCACTGAAGCTTTCTTT
.	.	TRBJ2-1	TRBV20-1	CSARDLLSQVTYNEQFF	TGCAGTGCTAGAGATCTTCTTAGTCAGGTCACCTACAATGAGCAGTTCTTC
TRBD1	many	TRBJ2-5	TRBV11-1	CASSLSWTGGIQETQYF	TGTGCCAGCAGCCTCAGCTGGACAGGGGGAATCCAAGAGACCCAGTACTTC
TRBD2	.	TRBJ2-7	TRBV6-4	CASSGTSHEQYF	TGTGCCAGCAGTGGGACTAGCCACGAGCAGTACTTC
TRBD1	few	TRBJ1-1	TRBV11-1	CASSLSGQLRNTEAFF	TGTGCCAGCAGCTTATCGGGACAGCTCAGGAACACTGAAGCTTTCTTT
.	.	TRBJ2-2	TRBV7-2	CASSLGYDRELFF	TGTGCCAGCAGCTTAGGATACGACCGGGAGCTGTTTTTT
.	.	TRBJ2-2	TRBV27	CASSLWGLNTGELFF	TGTGCCAGCAGTTTGTGGGGGCTGAACACCGGGGAGCTGTTTTTT
TRBD1	.	TRBJ2-1	TRBV19	CASSIIRGQGAYNEQFF	TGTGCCAGTAGTATAATCAGGGGACAGGGGGCCTACAATGAGCAGTTCTTC
.	.	TRBJ1-6	TRBV5-1	CASSLSVGNSPLHF	TGCGCCAGCAGCTTGTCGGTCGGTAATTCACCCCTCCACTTT
.	few	TRBJ1-5	TRBV7-8	CASSLPDPLDQPQHF	TGTGCCAGCAGCTTACCCGACCCTTTGGATCAGCCCCAGCATTTT
.	many	TRBJ1-5	TRBV28	CASREGRGQYSNQPQHF	TGTGCCAGCAGGGAAGGACGGGGCCAATATAGCAATCAGCCCCAGCATTTT
.	.	TRBJ1-6	TRBV5-8	CASSLGRIPPLHF	TGTGCCAGCAGCTTGGGGAGGATCCCACCCCTCCACTTT
.	.	TRBJ1-1	TRBV6-1	CASRTGVNTEAFF	TGTGCCAGCAGGACGGGGGTGAACACTGAAGCTTTCTTT
.	.	TRBJ2-5	TRBV20-1	CSRLGAETQYF	TGCAGTAGGCTTGGCGCGGAGACCCAGTACTTC
TRBD1	few	TRBJ1-6	TRBV20-1	CSAGGGTGNSPLHF	TGCAGTGCTGGGGGCGGGACAGGAAATTCACCCCTCCACTTT
TRBD1	few	TRBJ2-5	TRBV28	CASSRRQGLKTQYF	TGTGCCAGCAGCCGGAGACAGGGTCTGAAGACCCAGTACTTC
.	many	TRBJ2-1	TRBV24-1	CATSDFEGRNNEQFF	TGTGCCACCAGTGATTTTGAGGGAAGGAACAATGAGCAGTTCTTC
.	once	TRBJ2-2	TRBV24-1	CATNGQLNTGELFF	TGTGCCACCAACGGACAGCTAAACACCGGGGAGCTGTTTTTT
TRBD2	.	TRBJ2-1	TRBV27	CASSLYEREDYNEQFF	TGTGCCAGCAGTTTATACGAGCGGGAAGACTACAATGAGCAGTTCTTC
.	.	TRBJ2-1	TRBV19	CASTPGSYNEQFF	TGTGCCAGTACCCCGGGTTCCTACAATGAGCAGTTCTTC
.	few	TRBJ2-1	TRBV4-3	CASSQESGLRGHEQFF	TGCGCCAGCAGCCAAGAGTCGGGACTGAGGGGGCATGAGCAGTTCTTC
.	many	TRBJ2-7	TRBV6-2/TRBV6-3	CASSFVPNRAGPSYEQYF	TGTGCCAGCAGTTTCGTCCCCAACAGGGCGGGACCCTCCTACGAGCAGTACTTC
TRBD1	few	TRBJ2-5	TRBV14	CASSLGGHQETQYF	TGTGCCAGCAGCCTAGGGGGCCACCAAGAGACCCAGTACTTC
TRBD1	.	TRBJ2-1	TRBV3-1	CASSQGGTGVDEQFF	TGTGCCAGCAGCCAAGGGGGGACAGGGGTGGATGAGCAGTTCTTC
TRBD2	many	TRBJ2-1	TRBV7-9	CASSQPGTSVYNEQFF	TGTGCCAGCAGTCAACCCGGGACTAGTGTTTACAATGAGCAGTTCTTC
TRBD2	.	TRBJ2-7	TRBV10-2	CASSVTSFYEQYF	TGCGCCAGCAGTGTGACTAGCTTCTACGAGCAGTACTTC
.	.	TRBJ1-1	TRBV4-2	CASSQDLGFTEAFF	TGTGCCAGCAGCCAAGATCTAGGATTCACTGAAGCTTTCTTT
.	few	TRBJ1-4	TRBV20-1	CSASPPGRENSAEKLFF	TGCAGTGCTAGCCCTCCGGGCCGAGAAAATTCGGCTGAAAAACTGTTTTTT
.	few	TRBJ2-3	TRBV7-9	CASSQLDTQYF	TGTGCCAGCAGCCAACTTGATACGCAGTATTTT
TRBD1	few	TRBJ2-7	TRBV27	CASSFFRDSTYEQYF	TGTGCCAGCAGTTTTTTTAGGGACAGCACCTACGAGCAGTACTTC
TRBD1	few	TRBJ1-4	TRBV18	CASSPGQGSVKLFF	TGTGCCAGCTCACCCGGACAGGGGAGTGTAAAACTGTTTTTT
.	many	TRBJ2-3	TRBV9	CASSVGGSPRDTQYF	TGTGCCAGCAGCGTAGGTGGTAGCCCCAGGGATACGCAGTATTTT
TRBD2	many	TRBJ2-5	TRBV27	CASSLSRLAGQETQYF	TGTGCCAGCAGTTTATCGCGACTAGCGGGGCAAGAGACCCAGTACTTC
.	once	TRBJ2-7	TRBV4-1	CASSQDAGGNYEQYF	TGCGCCAGCAGCCAAGATGCAGGGGGGAACTACGAGCAGTACTTC
.	many	TRBJ2-7	TRBV5-1	CASSLGGVPYEQYF	TGCGCCAGCTCACTGGGTGGGGTGCCCTACGAGCAGTACTTC
.	.	TRBJ2-1	TRBV24-1	CATSDFVQAPYNEQFF	TGTGCCACCAGTGATTTTGTACAGGCACCCTACAATGAGCAGTTCTTC
TRBD1	.	TRBJ2-2	TRBV7-8	CASSSTGTAANTGELFF	TGTGCCAGCAGCTCCACCGGGACAGCCGCGAACACCGGGGAGCTGTTTTTT